This T cell receptor beta chain was found in a study of CD8 T cells in Susac syndrome. Relapsing-remitting disease, either stable or active, was present in the multiple sclerosis controls, who were treatment-naive patients. Random hexamers served to reverse transcribe roughly 0.45 to 1 ug RNA. Across 54 Vbeta and 13 Jbeta, TCR beta CDR3 was amplified with immunoSEQ multiplex PCR. TCRdb reprocessed the immunoSEQ multiplex PCR reads via MiXCR and lists one record per CDR3 protein. The sample has roughly 120,000 distinct CDR3 sequences; roughly 94% are singletons. Germline V gives CDR1 SQVTM, CDR2 ANQGSEA. This CDR3 contains 13 residues. Trimming removed 2 bases at V and 1 base at J, with 8 bases between.

The receptor was derived from a human donor with multiple sclerosis. The sample was CD4+ T cells from PBMCs. This chain links TRBV29-1 with TRBJ1-1, with D perhaps matching TRBD1 (5 bases). In DNA, the CDR3 is TGCAGCGTTGAATTGCAGGGGAACACTGAAGCTTTCTTT. This encodes CSVELQGNTEAFF.